This T cell receptor beta chain was sequenced in a study of T-cell memory formation after mild COVID-19. Study context: There were largely donor-specific TCR clusters.

MiXCR was run by TCRdb on the 5' RACE reads, yielding one entry per CDR3 protein. The sample consists of some 300,000 distinct CDR3 sequences, 20% to 25% of them appearing once. Regarding this clonotype: The target antigen is unknown.

Study-wide results and limits: Day 15 to 85 contracting clones showed balanced CD4/CD8; day 15 to 37 expanders favored CD4+.

This clonotype originated in a man younger than 35 who had mild COVID-19 (a few samples of this study predate the infection). Cell type and time point are not known. The specimen was PBMCs or a T cell subset sorted from them (not recorded which).

CDR3 DNA: TGTGCCAGCAGCCAAGCCCTTCGGGATGAGCAGTACGTC. This translates into CASSQALRDEQYV. The chain couples TRBV14 to TRBJ2-7; D may be TRBD2 (5 bases). In germline, CDR1 is SGHDN, CDR2 FVKESK. V was clipped by 1 base and J by 7 bases, with 11 bases between them. CDR3 size: 13 residues.